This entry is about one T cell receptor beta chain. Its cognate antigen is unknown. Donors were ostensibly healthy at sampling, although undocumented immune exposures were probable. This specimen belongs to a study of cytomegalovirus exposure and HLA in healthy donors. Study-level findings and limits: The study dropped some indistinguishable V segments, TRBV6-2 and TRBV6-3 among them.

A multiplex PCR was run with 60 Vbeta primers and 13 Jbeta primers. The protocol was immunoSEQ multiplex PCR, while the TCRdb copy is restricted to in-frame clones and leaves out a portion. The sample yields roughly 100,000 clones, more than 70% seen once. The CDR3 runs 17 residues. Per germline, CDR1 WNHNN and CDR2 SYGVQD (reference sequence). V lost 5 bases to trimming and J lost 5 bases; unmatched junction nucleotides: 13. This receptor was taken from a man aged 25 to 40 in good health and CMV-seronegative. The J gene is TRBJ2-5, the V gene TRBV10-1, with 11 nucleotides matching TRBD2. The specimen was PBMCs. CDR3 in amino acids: CASSRKTSGTLRETQYF. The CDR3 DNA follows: TGCGCCAGCAGTAGGAAGACTAGCGGGACTCTGAGGGAGACCCAGTACTTC.